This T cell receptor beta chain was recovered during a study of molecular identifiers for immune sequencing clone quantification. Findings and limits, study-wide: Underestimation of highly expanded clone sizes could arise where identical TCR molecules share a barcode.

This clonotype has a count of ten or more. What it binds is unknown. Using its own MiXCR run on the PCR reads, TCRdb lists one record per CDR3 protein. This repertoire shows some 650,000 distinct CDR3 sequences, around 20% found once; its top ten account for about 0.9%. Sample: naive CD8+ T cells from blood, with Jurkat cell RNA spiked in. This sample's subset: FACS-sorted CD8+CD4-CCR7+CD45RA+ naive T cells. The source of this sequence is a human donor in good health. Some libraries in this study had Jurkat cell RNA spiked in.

The CDR3 loop reads CASSHPRSLLAGVDQETQYF. The CDR3 nucleotides are TGTGCCAGCAGCCACCCAAGATCCCTCCTAGCGGGAGTCGACCAAGAGACCCAGTACTTC. The chain links TRBV9 to TRBJ2-5; 10 bases line up with TRBD2. Germline V lookup: CDR1 SGDLS, CDR2 YYNGEE. The CDR3 extends over 20 amino acids. The ends lost 4 bases at V and 0 bases at J; junction bases unmatched: 18.